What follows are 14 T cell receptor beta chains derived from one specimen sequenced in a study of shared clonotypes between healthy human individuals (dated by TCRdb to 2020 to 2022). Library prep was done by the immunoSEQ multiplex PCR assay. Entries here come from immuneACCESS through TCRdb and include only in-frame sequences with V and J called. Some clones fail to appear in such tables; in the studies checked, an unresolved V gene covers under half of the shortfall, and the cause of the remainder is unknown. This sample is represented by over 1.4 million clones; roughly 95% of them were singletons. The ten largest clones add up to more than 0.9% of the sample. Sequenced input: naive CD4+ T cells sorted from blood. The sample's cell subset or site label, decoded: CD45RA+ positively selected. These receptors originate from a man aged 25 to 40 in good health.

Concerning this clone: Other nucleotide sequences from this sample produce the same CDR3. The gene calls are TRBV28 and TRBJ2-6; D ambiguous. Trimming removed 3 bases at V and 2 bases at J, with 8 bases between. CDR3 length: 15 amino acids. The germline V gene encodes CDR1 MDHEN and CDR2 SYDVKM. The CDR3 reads CASSLGGPGANVLTF. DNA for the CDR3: TGTGCCAGCAGTTTGGGTGGTCCTGGGGCCAACGTCCTGACTTTC.

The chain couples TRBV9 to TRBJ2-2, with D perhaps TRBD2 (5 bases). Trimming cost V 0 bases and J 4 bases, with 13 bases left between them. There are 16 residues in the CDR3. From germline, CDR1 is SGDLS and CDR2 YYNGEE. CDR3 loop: CASSVAAGPSTGELFF. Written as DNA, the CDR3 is TGTGCCAGCAGCGTAGCGGCGGGCCCGAGCACCGGGGAGCTGTTTTTT.

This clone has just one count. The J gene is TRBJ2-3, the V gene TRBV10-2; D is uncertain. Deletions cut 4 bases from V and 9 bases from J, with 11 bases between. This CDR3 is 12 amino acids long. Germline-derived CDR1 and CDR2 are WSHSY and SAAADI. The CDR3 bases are TGCGCCAGCAGTGCGACTCCTCAGACGCAGTATTTT. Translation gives CASSATPQTQYF.

As DNA, the CDR3 is TGTGCCAGCAGCCCACTGAAGGGGCGCAAGGGCTATGGCTACACCTTC. Its translation is CASSPLKGRKGYGYTF. The gene calls are TRBV11-2 and TRBJ1-2; weak D call: TRBD1 (5 bases). The germline CDR1 and CDR2 sequences are SGHAT and FQNNGV. The CDR3 has 16 amino acids. V lost 5 bases, J lost 4 bases, and 20 bases lay in between.

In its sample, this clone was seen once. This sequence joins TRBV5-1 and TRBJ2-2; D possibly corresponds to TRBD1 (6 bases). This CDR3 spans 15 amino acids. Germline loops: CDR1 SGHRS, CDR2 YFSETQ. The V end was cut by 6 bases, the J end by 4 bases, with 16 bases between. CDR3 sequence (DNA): TGCGCCAGCACCATGGGGGCGTCGGCCACCGGGGAGCTGTTTTTT. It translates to CASTMGASATGELFF.

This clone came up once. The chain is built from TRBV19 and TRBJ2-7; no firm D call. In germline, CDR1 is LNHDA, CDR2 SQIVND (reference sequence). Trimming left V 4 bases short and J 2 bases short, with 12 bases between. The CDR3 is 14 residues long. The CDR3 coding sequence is TGTGCCAGTAGTAATGGAGAGGCGACCTACGAGCAGTACTTC. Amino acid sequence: CASSNGEATYEQYF.

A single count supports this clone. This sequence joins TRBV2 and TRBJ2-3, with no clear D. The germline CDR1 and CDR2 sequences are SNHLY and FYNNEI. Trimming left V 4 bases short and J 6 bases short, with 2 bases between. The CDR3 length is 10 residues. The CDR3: CASSVDTQYF. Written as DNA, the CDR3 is TGTGCCAGCAGTGTTGATACGCAGTATTTT. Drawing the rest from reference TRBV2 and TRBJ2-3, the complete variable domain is EPEVTQTPSHQVTQMGQEVILRCVPISNHLYFYWYRQILGQKVEFLVSFYNNEISEKSEIFDDQFSVERPDGSNFTLKIRSTKLEDSAMYFCASSVDTQYFGPGTRLTVL.

The DNA for the CDR3 is TGTGCCACCAGCTCGACTAGCGGGAGAGGGGCAGATACGCAGTATTTT. Amino acids: CATSSTSGRGADTQYF. This rearrangement joins TRBV15 to TRBJ2-3; 12 nucleotides align to TRBD2. CDR1 and CDR2 from the germline V gene are LNHNV and YYDKDF (reference sequence). Trimming took 5 bases from V and 4 from J; bases not matched to a gene: 7. There are 16 residues in the CDR3.

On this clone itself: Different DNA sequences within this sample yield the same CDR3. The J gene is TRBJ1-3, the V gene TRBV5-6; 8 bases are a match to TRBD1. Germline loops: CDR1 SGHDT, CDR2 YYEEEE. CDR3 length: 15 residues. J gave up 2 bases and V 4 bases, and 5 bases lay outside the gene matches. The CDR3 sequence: CASSPLDRAGNTIYF. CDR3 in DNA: TGTGCCAGCAGCCCTTTGGACAGGGCTGGAAACACCATATATTTT. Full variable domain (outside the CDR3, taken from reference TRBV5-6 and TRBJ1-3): DAGVTQSPTHLIKTRGQQVTLRCSPKSGHDTVSWYQQALGQGPQFIFQYYEEEERQRGNFPDRFSGHQFPNYSSELNVNALLLGDSALYLCASSPLDRAGNTIYFGEGSWLTVV.

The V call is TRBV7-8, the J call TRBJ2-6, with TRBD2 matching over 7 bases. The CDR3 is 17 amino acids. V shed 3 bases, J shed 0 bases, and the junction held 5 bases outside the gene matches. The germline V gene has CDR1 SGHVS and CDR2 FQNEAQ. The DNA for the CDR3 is TGTGCCAGCAGCTTCATAGCGGGTCGCTCTGGGGCCAACGTCCTGACTTTC. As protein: CASSFIAGRSGANVLTF.

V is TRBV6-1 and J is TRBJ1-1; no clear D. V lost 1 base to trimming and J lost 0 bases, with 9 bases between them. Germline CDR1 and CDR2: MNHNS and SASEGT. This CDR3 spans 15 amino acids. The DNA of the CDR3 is TGTGCCAGCAGTGAAGGGTGGGCCATGAACACTGAAGCTTTCTTT. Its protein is CASSEGWAMNTEAFF.

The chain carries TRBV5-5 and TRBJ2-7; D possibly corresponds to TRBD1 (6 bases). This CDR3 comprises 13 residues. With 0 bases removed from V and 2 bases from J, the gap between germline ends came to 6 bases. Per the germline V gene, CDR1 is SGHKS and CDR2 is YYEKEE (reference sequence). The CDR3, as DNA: TGTGCCAGCAGCTTGGGGGGGCCCTACGAGCAGTACTTC. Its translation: CASSLGGPYEQYF.

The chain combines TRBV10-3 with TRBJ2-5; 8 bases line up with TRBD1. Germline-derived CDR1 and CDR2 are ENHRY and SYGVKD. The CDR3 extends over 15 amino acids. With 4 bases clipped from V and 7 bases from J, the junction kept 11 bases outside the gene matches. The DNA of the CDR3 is TGTGCCATCAGTGGAACCGGGACAGGAGTTTGGACCCAGTACTTC. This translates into CAISGTGTGVWTQYF.

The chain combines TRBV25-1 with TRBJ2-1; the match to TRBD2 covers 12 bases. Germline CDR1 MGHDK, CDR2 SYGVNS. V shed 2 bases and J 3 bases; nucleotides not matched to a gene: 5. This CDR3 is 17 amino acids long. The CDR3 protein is CASSEPGLAGLYNEQFF. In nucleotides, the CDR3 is TGTGCCAGCAGTGAACCCGGACTAGCGGGACTCTACAATGAGCAGTTCTTC.